The 9 T cell receptor beta chains presented below share a single source sample, sequenced in a study of T cell changes during pregnancy in multiple sclerosis. TCRdb's table, derived via immunoSEQ multiplex PCR, lists solely in-frame clones and lacks some. The sample carries 40,000 to 45,000 clones, approximately 92% recorded once. Source material: peripheral blood. These receptors all stem from a female donor with multiple sclerosis, enrolled in a pregnancy study.

The V call is TRBV27, the J call TRBJ2-3; D not certain. Trimming pared 0 bases from V and 3 bases from J, leaving 7 bases between. The CDR3 spans 14 residues. Germline CDR1 is MNHEY and CDR2 is SMNVEV (reference sequence). In DNA, the CDR3 is TGTGCCAGCAGTTTATCGATGCGGACAGATACGCAGTATTTT. As protein: CASSLSMRTDTQYF.

This clone was seen a handful of times. V usage is TRBV2 and J usage is TRBJ1-1; D is possibly TRBD1 (5 bases). The CDR3 is 14 residues long. Trimming took off 2 bases at V and 1 base at J, with 8 bases between the two ends. In germline, CDR1 is SNHLY, CDR2 FYNNEI. The CDR3 is CASSEQGENTEAFF. CDR3 DNA: TGTGCCAGCAGTGAACAAGGGGAGAACACTGAAGCTTTCTTT.

The V call is TRBV6-5, the J call TRBJ2-7; 15 bases are a match to TRBD2. Germline loops: CDR1 MNHEY, CDR2 SVGAGI. The CDR3 loop spans 16 amino acids. After removal of 2 bases from V and 6 bases from J, the junction contained 5 bases not matched to a gene. CDR3 DNA: TGTGCCAGCAGTTACGCCGGACTAGCGGGAGGGTTCGAGCAGTACTTC. This codes for CASSYAGLAGGFEQYF.

The V and J genes are TRBV2 and TRBJ1-1; no firm D call. CDR1 and CDR2 from the germline V gene are SNHLY and FYNNEI. This CDR3 spans 13 amino acids. Trimming removed 7 bases from V and 4 bases from J, with 13 bases in between. In nucleotides, the CDR3 is TGTGCCAGCACCGAGGAGAGGAGCACTGAAGCTTTCTTT. As protein: CASTEERSTEAFF. The complete variable domain, with remaining parts taken from reference TRBV2 and TRBJ1-1, reads EPEVTQTPSHQVTQMGQEVILRCVPISNHLYFYWYRQILGQKVEFLVSFYNNEISEKSEIFDDQFSVERPDGSNFTLKIRSTKLEDSAMYFCASTEERSTEAFFGQGTRLTVV.

This chain links TRBV30 with TRBJ2-7; the D call may be TRBD1 or TRBD2 (5 bases each). The CDR3 extends over 13 amino acids. Germline V lookup: CDR1 GTSNPN, CDR2 SVGIG (reference sequence). V lost 2 bases and J lost 2, with 10 bases in between. CDR3 region: CAWSLQGPYEQYF. Written as DNA, the CDR3 is TGTGCCTGGAGTCTCCAGGGACCCTACGAGCAGTACTTC.

This chain connects TRBV5-4 to TRBJ2-2; 9 bases agree with TRBD1. V shed 2 bases and J 5 bases; nucleotides not matched to a gene: 4. This CDR3 region has 15 residues. Germline loops: CDR1 SGHNT, CDR2 YYREEE (reference sequence). The CDR3 is CASSFGTGKTGELFF. In nucleotides, the CDR3 is TGTGCCAGCAGCTTCGGGACAGGGAAAACCGGGGAGCTGTTTTTT.

The chain employs TRBV7-9 and TRBJ1-1; possibly TRBD1 for D (6 bases). CDR1 SEHNR and CDR2 FQNEAQ come from the germline V gene (reference sequence). V lost 2 bases and J 1 base, leaving 20 bases between the germline ends. The CDR3 length is 18 residues. CDR3 nucleotide sequence: TGTGCCAGCAGCTTATCCCACAGGGTCCCCAGCTGGAACACTGAAGCTTTCTTT. Its protein is CASSLSHRVPSWNTEAFF.

CDR3 bases: TGTGCCAGCAGCCAAGAGGGCGGGAGCGGGTACAATGAGCAGTTCTTC. Amino acid sequence: CASSQEGGSGYNEQFF. The chain recombines TRBV4-2 with TRBJ2-1, with 7 bases lining up with TRBD2. This CDR3 contains 16 residues. Trimming removed 0 bases from V and 4 bases from J; junction bases left unmatched: 6. CDR1 and CDR2 from the germline V gene are LGHNA and YNFKEQ.

The chain couples TRBV30 to TRBJ1-4; possibly TRBD1 for D (5 bases). CDR3 length: 13 residues. Per the germline V gene, CDR1 is GTSNPN and CDR2 is SVGIG (reference sequence). The V gene lost 2 bases and the J gene lost 8 bases, with 12 bases spanning the gap. For the CDR3, the DNA is TGTGCCTGGAGTAGTCAGGGACCAGAAAAACTGTTTTTT. Protein: CAWSSQGPEKLFF. Full variable domain (rest looked up from reference TRBV30 and TRBJ1-4): SQTIHQWPATLVQPVGSPLSLECTVEGTSNPNLYWYRQAAGRGLQLLFYSVGIGQISSEVPQNLSASRPQDRQFILSSKKLLLSDSGFYLCAWSSQGPEKLFFGSGTQLSVL.